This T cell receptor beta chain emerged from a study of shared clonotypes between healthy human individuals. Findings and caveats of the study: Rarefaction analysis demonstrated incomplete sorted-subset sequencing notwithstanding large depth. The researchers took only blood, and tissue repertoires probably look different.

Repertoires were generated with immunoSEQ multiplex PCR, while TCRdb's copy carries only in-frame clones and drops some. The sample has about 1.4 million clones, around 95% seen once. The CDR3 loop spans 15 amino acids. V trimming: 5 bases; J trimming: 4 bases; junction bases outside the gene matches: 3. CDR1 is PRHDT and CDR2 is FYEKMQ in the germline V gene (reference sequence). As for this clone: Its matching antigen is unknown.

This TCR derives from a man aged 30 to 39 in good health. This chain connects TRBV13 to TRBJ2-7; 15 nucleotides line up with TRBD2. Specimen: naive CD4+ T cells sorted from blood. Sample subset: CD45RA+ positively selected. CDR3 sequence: CASSAGTSGRYEQYF. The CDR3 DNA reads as TGTGCCAGCAGCGCTGGGACTAGCGGGAGGTACGAGCAGTACTTC.